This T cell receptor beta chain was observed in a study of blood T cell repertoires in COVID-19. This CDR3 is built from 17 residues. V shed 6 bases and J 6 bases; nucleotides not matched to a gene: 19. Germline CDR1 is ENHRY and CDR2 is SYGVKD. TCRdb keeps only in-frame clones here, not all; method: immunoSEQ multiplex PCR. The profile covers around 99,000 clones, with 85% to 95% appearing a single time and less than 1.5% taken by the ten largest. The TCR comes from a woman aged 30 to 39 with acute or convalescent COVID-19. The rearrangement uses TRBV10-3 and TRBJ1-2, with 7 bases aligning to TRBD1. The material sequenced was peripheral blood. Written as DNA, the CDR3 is TGTGCCATCAGGGATCGACAGGGAGATTTTTCCGAGGATGGCTACACCTTC. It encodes CAIRDRQGDFSEDGYTF.